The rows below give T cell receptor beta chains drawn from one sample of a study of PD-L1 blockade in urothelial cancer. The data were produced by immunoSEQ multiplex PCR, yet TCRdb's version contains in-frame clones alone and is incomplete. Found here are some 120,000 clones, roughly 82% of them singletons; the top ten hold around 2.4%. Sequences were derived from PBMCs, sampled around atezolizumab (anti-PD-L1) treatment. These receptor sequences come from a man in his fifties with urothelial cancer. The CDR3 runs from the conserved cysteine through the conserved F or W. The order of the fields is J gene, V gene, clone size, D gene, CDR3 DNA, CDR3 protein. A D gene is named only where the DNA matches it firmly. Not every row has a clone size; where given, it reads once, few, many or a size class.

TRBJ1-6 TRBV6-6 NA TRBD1 TGTGCCAGCAGTAGGGACAGGGTAAATCCCCTCCACTTT CASSRDRVNPLHF
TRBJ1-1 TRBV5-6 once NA TGTGCCAGCAGCTTGGGGGGCTGGAACACTGAAGCTTTCTTT CASSLGGWNTEAFF
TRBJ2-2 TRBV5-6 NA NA TGTGCCAGCAGCTTGGGGCGGACAGTCACCGGGGAGCTGTTTTTT CASSLGRTVTGELFF
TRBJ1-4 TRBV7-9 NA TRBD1 TGTGCCAGCAGCCCCCGGACAGGGCTTAATGAAAAACTGTTTTTT CASSPRTGLNEKLFF
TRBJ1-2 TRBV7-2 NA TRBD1 TGTGCCAGCAGGCCACAGGGGGCGCTGGGAGGGTACACCTTC CASRPQGALGGYTF
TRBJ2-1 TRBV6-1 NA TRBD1 TGTGCCAGCAGTGATCGTGACAGGGCAGGGAATGAGCAGTTCTTC CASSDRDRAGNEQFF
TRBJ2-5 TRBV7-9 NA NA TGTGCCAGCAGAGCTAGAGGCCCCGAGGAGACCCAGTACTTC CASRARGPEETQYF
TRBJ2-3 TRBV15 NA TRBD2 TGTGCCACCAGCCCCGGGGGGGTGGGTAGGGATACGCAGTATTTT CATSPGGVGRDTQYF
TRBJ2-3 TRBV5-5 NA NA TGTGCCAGCAGCCCAGGGGACACAGATACGCAGTATTTT CASSPGDTDTQYF
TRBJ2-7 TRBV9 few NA TGTGCCAGCAGCAACCGGGACAATCTTGGGGAGCAGTACTTC CASSNRDNLGEQYF
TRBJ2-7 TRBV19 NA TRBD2 TGTGCCAGTAGTAACCTAGGGACTAGCGACTACGAGCAGTACTTC CASSNLGTSDYEQYF
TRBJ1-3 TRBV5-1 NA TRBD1 TGCGCCAGCAGCCCAACCCCAGGGGGCTTAGGAAACACCATATATTTT CASSPTPGGLGNTIYF
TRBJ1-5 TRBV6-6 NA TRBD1 TGTGCCAGCAGGGGAAGGACAGGACTCAATCAGCCCCAGCATTTT CASRGRTGLNQPQHF
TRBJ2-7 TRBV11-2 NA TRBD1 TGTGCCAGCAGCTTAGGTCCCGGGACAGACGAGCAGTACTTC CASSLGPGTDEQYF
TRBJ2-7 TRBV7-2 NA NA TGTGCCAGCAGCTTAGTAGGGGCAGCCTACGAGCAGTACTTC CASSLVGAAYEQYF
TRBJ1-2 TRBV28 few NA TGTGCCAGCAGGCGAGAAGACAGCAACTATGGCTACACCTTC CASRREDSNYGYTF
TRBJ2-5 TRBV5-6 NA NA TGTGCCAGCAGCTTGAAGGCTGGGGGGGAGACCCAGTACTTC CASSLKAGGETQYF
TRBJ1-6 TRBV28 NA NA TGTGCCAGCAGTCTCGGCGGGGAAGCTTCACCCCTCCACTTT CASSLGGEASPLHF
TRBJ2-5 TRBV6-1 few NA TGTGCCAGCAGTGAAATGGTCGGGGATGGAGCAGAGACCCAGTACTTC CASSEMVGDGAETQYF
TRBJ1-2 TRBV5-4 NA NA TGTGCCAGCAGCTTGGGACACGACTATGGCTACACCTTC CASSLGHDYGYTF
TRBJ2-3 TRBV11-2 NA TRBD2 TGTGCCAGCAGCTTAGTGGCGGGAGCCAGCACAGATACGCAGTATTTT CASSLVAGASTDTQYF
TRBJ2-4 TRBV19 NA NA TGTGCCAGTAGTATTAACAGAGGATCCAACCGAGGGAACATTCAGTACTTC CASSINRGSNRGNIQYF
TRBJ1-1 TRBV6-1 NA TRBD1 TGTGCCAGCAGCGGAACAGGGGTCCCGAAAGCTTTCTTT CASSGTGVPKAFF
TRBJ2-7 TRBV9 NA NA TGTGCCAGCAGCCCCTCCCCGGGAGTAGACGAGCAGTACTTC CASSPSPGVDEQYF
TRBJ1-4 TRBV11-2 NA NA TGTGCCAGCAGCGAAACCCTCAGGGGCGGCGGAGAAAAACTGTTTTTT CASSETLRGGGEKLFF
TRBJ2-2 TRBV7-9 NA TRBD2 TGTGCCAGCAACACCGGTGGGGGGGGAGCCACCGGGGAGCTGTTTTTT CASNTGGGGATGELFF
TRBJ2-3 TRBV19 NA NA TGTGCCAGTAGTATATCCGGGAGAGGTGGTACGCAGTATTTT CASSISGRGGTQYF
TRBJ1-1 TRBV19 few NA TGTGCCAGTAGACGGGACATCTGGTTTCTCTTT CASRRDIWFLF
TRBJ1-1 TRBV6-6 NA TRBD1 TGTGCCAGCAGTTACGAGGGGGCTAACACTGAAGCTTTCTTT CASSYEGANTEAFF
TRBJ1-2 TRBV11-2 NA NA TGTGCCAGCAGCTTAAACCAGCGCCAGAATGGCTACACCTTC CASSLNQRQNGYTF
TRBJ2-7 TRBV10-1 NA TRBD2 TGCGCCAGCAGTGGGGGACTAGCGGGAGGCCGCTACGAGCAGTACTTC CASSGGLAGGRYEQYF
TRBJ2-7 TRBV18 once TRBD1 TGTGCCAGCTCACCAGGACAGGGAACCTTTAACGAGCAGTACTTC CASSPGQGTFNEQYF
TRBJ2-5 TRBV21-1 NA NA TGTGCCAGCAGCAAAAAGAGAGACAACCCGCAAGAGACCCAGTACTTC CASSKKRDNPQETQYF
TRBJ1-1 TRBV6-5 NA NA TGTGCCAGCAGCACGGGAAGGGCTGAAGCTTTCTTT CASSTGRAEAFF
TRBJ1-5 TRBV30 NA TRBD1 TGTGCCTGGACAGGGGGAGTGGGTCAGCCCCAGCATTTT CAWTGGVGQPQHF
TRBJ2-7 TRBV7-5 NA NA TGTGCCAGAAGCACCTGGTTACAGGGTCACAGCTCCTACGAGCAGTACTTC CARSTWLQGHSSYEQYF
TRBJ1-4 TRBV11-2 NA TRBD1 TGTGCCAGCAGTGTTGCAGGGGGATCTAATGAAAAACTGTTTTTT CASSVAGGSNEKLFF
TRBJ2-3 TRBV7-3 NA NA TGTGCCAGCAGCTTGACCAGGGTGGTTGGGACAGATACGCAGTATTTT CASSLTRVVGTDTQYF
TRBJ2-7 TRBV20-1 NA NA TGCAGTGCTACCAGTGGCAGGGTGCAGTACTTC CSATSGRVQYF
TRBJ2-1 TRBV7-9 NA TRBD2 TGTGCCAGCAGCTTAGGAAGCGGGAGAAGTGGGTATGAGCAGTTCTTC CASSLGSGRSGYEQFF
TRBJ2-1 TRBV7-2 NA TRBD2 TGTGCCAGCAGCTTAGCGCTGTTGCGGGAGGGCCGCCTAGCCTACAATGAGCAGTTCTTC CASSLALLREGRLAYNEQFF
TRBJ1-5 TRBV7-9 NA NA TGTGCCAGCCAGGACTTCCGCAATCAGCCCCAGCATTTT CASQDFRNQPQHF
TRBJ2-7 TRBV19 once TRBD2 TGTGCCAGTAGTATGGGACTAGCTGCTTACGAGCAGTACTTC CASSMGLAAYEQYF
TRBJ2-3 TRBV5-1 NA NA TGCGCCAGCAGCTTGGTTCCGGGAAGCACAGATACGCAGTATTTT CASSLVPGSTDTQYF
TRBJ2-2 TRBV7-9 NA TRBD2 TGTGCCAGCAGCGCCGGGACTAGCGGGAACACCGGGGAGCTGTTTTTT CASSAGTSGNTGELFF
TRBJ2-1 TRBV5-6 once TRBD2 TGTGCCAGCAGCTTTGGACTAGCGGGAGTCTATGAGCAGTTCTTC CASSFGLAGVYEQFF
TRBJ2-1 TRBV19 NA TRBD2 TGTGCCAGTAGCTTGGAGCGGGGGGGATACAATGAGCAGTTCTTC CASSLERGGYNEQFF
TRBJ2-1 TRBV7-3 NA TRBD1 TGTGCCAGCAGCCCGGGACAGGGGGCCCATGAGCAGTTCTTC CASSPGQGAHEQFF
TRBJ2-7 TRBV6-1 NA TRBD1 TGTGCCAGCAGTGGACAGGGGACCTACGAGCAGTACTTC CASSGQGTYEQYF
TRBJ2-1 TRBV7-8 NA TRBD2 TGTGCCAGCAGCTTAGCGAGTCTAGCGGGGGGAAATGAGCAGTTCTTC CASSLASLAGGNEQFF
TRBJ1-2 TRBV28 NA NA TGTGCCAGCAGCTACTTGACAGAAGGTTATGGCTACACCTTC CASSYLTEGYGYTF